The 30 T cell receptor beta chains in this list originate from one sample, sequenced in a study of T cells in Graves' hyperthyroidism and ophthalmopathy. Using RNA transcripts as the source, TCR beta CDR3 regions were amplified. With the HTBI primer set, the TCR CDR3 went through a first round of RT-PCR. TCRdb called the multiplex PCR reads again in MiXCR, with one record for every CDR3 protein. The sample yields 600,000 or so distinct CDR3 sequences, 14% seen once. Sequencing was performed on blood. The receptors were gathered from a woman younger than 35 with Graves' ophthalmopathy.

The chain employs TRBV29-1 and TRBJ2-7; 8 nucleotides align to TRBD1. CDR3 length: 13 amino acids. After removal of 8 bases from V and 6 bases from J, the junction contained 12 bases not matched to a gene. CDR1 and CDR2 (germline): SQVTM, ANQGSEA. CDR3 amino acids: CSLPVDRVGEQYF. The CDR3 DNA sequence: TGCAGCCTTCCAGTGGACAGGGTGGGCGAGCAGTACTTC.

This clonotype was observed a handful of times. As DNA, the CDR3 is TGTGCCTGGAGTAGGGTCGGAGCGACCCAGTACTTC. It specifies CAWSRVGATQYF. V and J are TRBV30 and TRBJ2-5; D gene uncertain. Germline CDR1 GTSNPN, CDR2 SVGIG (reference sequence). The CDR3 covers 12 residues. Trimming took 2 bases from V and 7 from J, leaving 11 bases between them.

Note on this clonotype: This clone may be a read error of a much larger clone one base away. The chain has TRBV7-9 and TRBJ1-4, with TRBD1 identical over 8 bases. The CDR3 runs 14 residues. Germline V gene data show CDR1 as SEHNR and CDR2 as FQNEAQ (reference sequence). CDR3 protein: CVSSSRTGREKLFF. As DNA, the CDR3 is TGTGTCAGCAGCTCCCGGACAGGGCGTGAAAAACTGTTTTTT.

This clonotype was found many times. The genes are TRBV4-1 and TRBJ1-5, with 8 bases aligning to TRBD1. The V and J ends lost 4 bases and 3 bases, in that order; junction bases with no gene match: 5. CDR3 length: 15 amino acids. Germline-derived CDR1 and CDR2 are MGHRA and YSYEKL. Written as DNA, the CDR3 is TGCGCCAGCAGCCGTGACAGGGGAGCCAATCAGCCCCAGCATTTT. Translated, it gives CASSRDRGANQPQHF.

This clonotype showed up just a few times. The V call is TRBV9, the J call TRBJ1-1; D gene ambiguous. Germline loops: CDR1 SGDLS, CDR2 YYNGEE. The CDR3 length is 12 residues. Deletions cut 3 bases from V and 5 bases from J, with 8 bases between. CDR3 nucleotide sequence: TGTGCCAGCAGCGGAGGAAAGACTGAAGCTTTCTTT. As protein: CASSGGKTEAFF.

The rearrangement links TRBV4-1 to TRBJ1-3; D not certain. The length of the CDR3 is 16 residues. CDR1 is MGHRA and CDR2 is YSYEKL in the germline V gene. Trimming removed 0 bases at V and 0 bases at J, with 9 bases between. The CDR3 DNA reads as TGCGCCAGCAGCCAAGAGGGCCAGTACTCTGGAAACACCATATATTTT. As protein: CASSQEGQYSGNTIYF.

Only a few counts were recorded for this clonotype. The CDR3 loop is CASSQTFDRYLRGEQYF. The DNA for the CDR3 is TGCGCCAGCAGCCAAACCTTCGACAGGTACCTCCGAGGCGAGCAGTACTTC. The chain combines TRBV4-1 with TRBJ2-7; possibly TRBD1 for D (6 bases). This CDR3 comprises 17 residues. The germline gives CDR1 MGHRA, CDR2 YSYEKL. Trimming shortened V by 2 bases and J by 6 bases, and 23 bases separated the two germline ends.

This clonotype was counted at least ten times. V gene TRBV20-1 combines with J gene TRBJ2-7, with 10 bases matching TRBD1. Trimming at V came to 4 bases and at J to 4 bases, leaving 4 bases not matched to a gene. The CDR3 sequence is 13 residues long. Per germline, CDR1 DFQATT and CDR2 SNEGSKA (reference sequence). This CDR3 is CSAIPGQGYEQYF. The CDR3 bases are TGCAGTGCTATACCGGGACAGGGGTACGAGCAGTACTTC.

This chain joins TRBV5-4 and TRBJ1-2; D not certain. The CDR3 contains 17 residues. V lost 2 bases to trimming and J lost 5 bases, with 22 bases between them. The germline gives CDR1 SGHNT, CDR2 YYREEE (reference sequence). The DNA for the CDR3 is TGTGCCAGCAGCTTAGAAGGTGACGTCGGCATACTTTATGGCTACACCTTC. Its translation: CASSLEGDVGILYGYTF.

The table lists this clonotype with many counts. The chain combines TRBV12-3 or TRBV12-4 with TRBJ1-5; D is undetermined. The CDR3 has 13 amino acids. V was trimmed by 7 bases and J by 9 bases, leaving 16 bases between them. The CDR3: CASTLGPGRPQHF. DNA of the CDR3: TGTGCCAGCACCCTTGGGCCTGGGCGGCCCCAGCATTTT.

V and J are TRBV6-1 and TRBJ2-3; D gene unclear. Germline V gene lookup returns CDR1 MNHNS and CDR2 SASEGT. The germline V and J ends were trimmed by 3 bases and 11 bases, with 15 bases remaining between them. This CDR3 has 13 amino acids. The CDR3: CASSDLAGFRQYF. Here the CDR3 DNA reads TGTGCCAGCAGTGATTTGGCCGGATTTAGGCAGTATTTT.

This clonotype has ten or more counts. J is TRBJ2-3 and V is TRBV9; D possibly matches TRBD1 or TRBD2 (5 bases each). V was clipped by 4 bases and J by 5 bases, with 14 bases between them. Germline-derived CDR1 and CDR2 are SGDLS and YYNGEE. The length of the CDR3 is 14 residues. CDR3 DNA sequence: TGTGCCAGCAGCCCAGGGACCGTGGGAGATACGCAGTATTTT. This codes for CASSPGTVGDTQYF.

J is TRBJ2-2 and V is TRBV20-1; tentatively, D is TRBD2 (6 bases). In germline, CDR1 is DFQATT, CDR2 SNEGSKA (reference sequence). The CDR3 contains 14 residues. The V gene lost 6 bases and the J gene lost 3 bases, with 14 bases spanning the gap. The CDR3 bases are TGCAGTGCCCTCGGGGGTGCACACACCGGGGAGCTGTTTTTT. Translating gives CSALGGAHTGELFF.

Concerning this clonotype itself: With a much larger clone just one base away, this may be a read error. This chain joins TRBV7-2 and TRBJ2-1, with D perhaps matching TRBD1 (5 bases). The CDR3 extends over 16 amino acids. Per the germline V gene, CDR1 is SGHTA and CDR2 is FQGNSA. Here the CDR3 DNA reads TGTGCCAGCAGCTCCCGACAGTGGAGCTCCTACAATGGGCAGTTCTTC. Translated: CASSSRQWSSYNGQFF.

A remark on this clonotype: This sequence may be a read error, since a much larger clone differs from it by one base. The chain is built from TRBV6-5 and TRBJ2-7; 7 bases fit TRBD1. CDR3 length equals 12 residues. Germline CDR1 is MNHEY and CDR2 is SVGAGI. CDR3 protein: CAGSLTGLEQYF. CDR3 bases: TGTGCCGGCAGTTTGACAGGGTTAGAGCAGTACTTC.

In its sample, this clonotype was seen many times. The chain links TRBV7-3 to TRBJ2-3; D gene ambiguous. V dropped 2 bases and J dropped 0 bases, with 15 bases sitting between them. Germline CDR1 reads SGHTA; CDR2 reads FQGTGA. This CDR3 spans 17 amino acids. CDR3 nucleotide sequence: TGTGCCAGCAGCTTAGCCCGGGTGGTCACTAGCACAGATACGCAGTATTTT. This sequence encodes CASSLARVVTSTDTQYF.

The CDR3 nucleotides are TGTGCCAGCAGCTTGGGACAGCCCAGGGAAAAACTGTTTTTT. Amino acids: CASSLGQPREKLFF. The chain combines TRBV7-2 with TRBJ1-4, with 7 bases aligning to TRBD1. The germline V gene encodes CDR1 SGHTA and CDR2 FQGNSA. V dropped 3 bases and J dropped 8; count of bases not matched to a gene: 6. The CDR3 extends over 14 amino acids.

With respect to this clonotype: This may arise from a read error, as a much more abundant clone is one base away. V gene TRBV28 combines with J gene TRBJ2-7; 7 bases line up with TRBD1. The CDR3 length is 15 residues. V was pared by 6 bases and J by 1 base, with 9 bases of the junction left unmatched. Germline V gene lookup returns CDR1 MDHEN and CDR2 SYDVKM. The DNA for the CDR3 is TGTGCCAGCAGCCCCCACCCGGGACAGTCCTACGAGCAGTACTTC. Translated: CASSPHPGQSYEQYF.

This clonotype was picked up a small number of times. The chain employs TRBV20-1 and TRBJ2-7; 8 positions match TRBD2. Germline assignment: CDR1 DFQATT and CDR2 SNEGSKA (reference sequence). This CDR3 contains 13 residues. V gave up 3 bases and J gave up 6 bases; unmatched junction bases: 7. Here the CDR3 reads CSASGRADIEQYF. CDR3 bases: TGCAGTGCTAGCGGGAGGGCCGACATCGAGCAGTACTTC.

This clonotype showed up just a few times. The chain is built from TRBV19 and TRBJ1-5; 7 nucleotides align to TRBD1. The ends lost 10 bases at V and 2 bases at J; junction bases unmatched: 8. The CDR3 length is 14 residues. Germline CDR1 LNHDA, CDR2 SQIVND (reference sequence). CDR3 bases: TGTGCCACCACTAGAACAGGGGGCAATCAGCCCCAGCATTTT. It yields the protein CATTRTGGNQPQHF.

This clonotype has just one count. The J gene is TRBJ2-5, the V gene TRBV19; 11 bases map to TRBD2. This CDR3 comprises 15 residues. Germline assignment: CDR1 LNHDA and CDR2 SQIVND (reference sequence). V lost 4 bases and J lost 1; bases outside the gene matches: 2. CDR3 nucleotide sequence: TGTGCCAGTAGTAGACTAGCGGGGTCCCAAGAGACCCAGTACTTC. It specifies CASSRLAGSQETQYF. Drawing the rest from reference TRBV19 and TRBJ2-5, the complete variable domain is DGGITQSPKYLFRKEGQNVTLSCEQNLNHDAMYWYRQDPGQGLRLIYYSQIVNDFQKGDIAEGYSVSREKKESFPLTVTSAQKNPTAFYLCASSRLAGSQETQYFGPGTRLLVL.

This rearrangement joins TRBV19 to TRBJ2-2; D is possibly TRBD1 or TRBD2 (5 bases each). V gave up 3 bases and J gave up 0 bases, with 8 bases separating them. The CDR3 consists of 15 residues. Germline CDR1 and CDR2: LNHDA and SQIVND (reference sequence). Here the CDR3 reads CASSIWGTNTGELFF. The CDR3 nucleotides read TGTGCCAGTAGTATCTGGGGGACGAACACCGGGGAGCTGTTTTTT.

This clonotype was picked up many times. This chain links TRBV20-1 with TRBJ2-7, with 10 positions matching TRBD1. The CDR3 is 13 amino acids. The ends lost 5 bases at V and 4 bases at J; junction bases unmatched: 5. Germline CDR1 is DFQATT and CDR2 is SNEGSKA (reference sequence). CDR3 amino acids: CSALRTGGYEQYF. The CDR3 DNA is TGCAGTGCTCTGAGGACAGGGGGTTACGAGCAGTACTTC.

This clonotype was detected many times. This chain connects TRBV28 to TRBJ1-5; D gene ambiguous. V dropped 2 bases and J dropped 0 bases, with 14 bases sitting between them. Per germline, CDR1 MDHEN and CDR2 SYDVKM. The CDR3 extends over 17 amino acids. DNA for the CDR3: TGTGCCAGCAGTTTAAGAAGAGGGTTTTCTAGCAATCAGCCCCAGCATTTT. It translates to CASSLRRGFSSNQPQHF.

A few counts support this clonotype. The J gene is TRBJ2-3, the V gene TRBV20-1, with 14 bases fitting TRBD2. The CDR3 has 17 amino acids. Germline V gene sequence: CDR1 DFQATT, CDR2 SNEGSKA (reference sequence). V was pared by 0 bases and J by 3 bases, with 5 bases of the junction left unmatched. The CDR3 coding sequence is TGCAGTGCTAGAGACTCCGGGACTAGCGGGAGTACAGATACGCAGTATTTT. Its translation is CSARDSGTSGSTDTQYF.

This clonotype was detected many times. The chain uses TRBV10-3 and TRBJ2-5, with 10 bases aligning to TRBD2. Germline V gene lookup returns CDR1 ENHRY and CDR2 SYGVKD. The CDR3 is 14 residues long. The junction had 9 bases not matched to a gene; V was cut back by 11 bases and J by 3 bases. The CDR3 DNA follows: TGTGCCGCCTCTCCTAGCGGGAGCGAAGAGACCCAGTACTTC. Translating gives CAASPSGSEETQYF.

This clonotype has a count of ten or more. The chain employs TRBV25-1 and TRBJ1-4; 8 bases fit TRBD1. V trimming: 6 bases; J trimming: 8 bases; junction bases outside the gene matches: 17. There are 17 residues in the CDR3. Germline values: CDR1 MGHDK, CDR2 SYGVNS. In DNA form, the CDR3 reads TGTGCCAGCAGCCCCCTCGGTATCGGACAGGGAGCAGAAAAACTGTTTTTT. Encoded protein: CASSPLGIGQGAEKLFF.

This clonotype was seen only a few times. The V gene is TRBV7-2, the J gene TRBJ2-3; 9 bases agree with TRBD2. There are 16 residues in the CDR3. J lost 2 bases, V lost 3 bases, and 6 bases had no gene match. CDR1 is SGHTA and CDR2 is FQGNSA in the germline V gene. In DNA form, the CDR3 reads TGTGCCAGCAGCTTGCCGAGCGGGAGGTTCACAGATACGCAGTATTTT. It yields the protein CASSLPSGRFTDTQYF.

The V and J genes are TRBV11-2 and TRBJ2-5; 10 positions agree with TRBD2. The CDR3 consists of 15 residues. V dropped 5 bases and J dropped 5; count of bases not matched to a gene: 8. CDR1 and CDR2 (germline): SGHAT, FQNNGV. Here the CDR3 reads CASSPGLASGETQYF. CDR3 sequence (DNA): TGTGCCAGCAGCCCGGGACTAGCGTCAGGGGAGACCCAGTACTTC.

This CDR3 is CASSWAAGSQETQYF. The DNA of the CDR3 is TGTGCCAGCAGCTGGGCCGCAGGGTCCCAAGAGACCCAGTACTTC. The chain joins TRBV11-1 to TRBJ2-5, with D possibly matching TRBD1 (5 bases). The CDR3 sequence is 15 residues long. The germline V and J ends were trimmed by 4 bases and 1 base, with 13 bases remaining between them. Germline V CDR1 and CDR2: SGHAT, FQDESV (reference sequence).